This T cell receptor beta chain originates from a study of T-cell reconstitution after alpha-beta-depleted transplantation in children. General study results and limits: Alpha-beta T cells present about two months after transplant were reported to originate from several hundred expanded graft clones. Some patients showed high day-60 TCRbeta diversity, which derived from surviving recipient T cells and thymic progenitors.

In germline, CDR1 is DFQATT, CDR2 SNEGSKA (reference sequence). CDR3 length: 12 amino acids. The V end was cut by 8 bases, the J end by 10 bases, with 20 bases between. Note on this clonotype: Its antigen is not known.

Molecular barcoding with unique molecular identifiers was used for the TCRbeta library. MiXCR was run by TCRdb on the PCR reads, yielding one entry per CDR3 protein. The sample shows a few hundred thousand distinct CDR3 sequences, approximately 7% of them seen only once. The material was PBMCs, obtained before TCRalphabeta/CD19-depleted stem cell transplant. V is TRBV20-1 and J is TRBJ1-2, with a tentative D call TRBD1 (5 bases). The sequence derives from a boy aged 2 to 9 with acute lymphoblastic leukemia, due to receive a stem cell transplant. Here the CDR3 DNA reads TGCAGTCGAAAGGAGGATGACAGTTCCTACACCTTC. Protein: CSRKEDDSSYTF.